One and the same sample provided the 28 T cell receptor beta chains below, sequenced in a study of blood T cell repertoires in COVID-19. Generated by immunoSEQ multiplex PCR, the TCRdb table keeps only in-frame clones and is missing some. The sample gives about 94,000 clones, nearly 80% of which show up once; more than 6% is in the top ten. Material: peripheral blood. These receptors were taken from a man aged 65 to 85 with COVID-19, enrolled during active disease.

The rearrangement links TRBV2 to TRBJ1-1, with 9 bases matching TRBD1. Germline CDR1 reads SNHLY; CDR2 reads FYNNEI. V trimming: 4 bases; J trimming: 4 bases; junction bases outside the gene matches: 4. The CDR3 sequence is 14 residues long. The CDR3 region is CASSAGTGPTEAFF. In nucleotides, the CDR3 is TGTGCCAGCAGTGCAGGGACAGGGCCCACTGAAGCTTTCTTT.

This clone was observed a few times. This chain uses TRBV28 with TRBJ2-7; D might be TRBD1 (5 bases). The CDR3 is 13 residues long. V was cut by 6 bases and J by 3 bases, with 12 bases left in between. CDR1 and CDR2 (germline): MDHEN, SYDVKM. The DNA of the CDR3 is TGTGCCAGCAGCCCAGGGCAAATCTACGAGCAGTACTTC. This gives the protein CASSPGQIYEQYF.

The V call is TRBV11-2, the J call TRBJ1-4; D call uncertain. The CDR3 runs 15 residues. Germline V gene lookup returns CDR1 SGHAT and CDR2 FQNNGV. V dropped 4 bases and J dropped 4 bases, with 13 bases sitting between them. The CDR3 protein is CASSSRKVFNEKLFF. The CDR3 nucleotides read TGTGCCAGCAGCTCCAGGAAGGTGTTTAATGAAAAACTGTTTTTT.

The table lists this clone with a few counts. The J gene is TRBJ2-7, the V gene TRBV3-1 (or the pseudogene TRBV3-2); 9 nucleotides align to TRBD1. Trimming removed 1 base from V and 4 bases from J; junction bases left unmatched: 8. Germline CDR1 reads LGHDT; CDR2 reads YNNKEL (reference sequence). The CDR3 sequence is 16 residues long. CDR3 residues: CASSQAPGQGIYEQYF. The CDR3 region has the DNA TGTGCCAGCAGCCAAGCCCCGGGACAGGGTATTTACGAGCAGTACTTC.

The chain is built from TRBV5-4 and TRBJ1-6; 7 bases line up with TRBD1. The CDR3 loop spans 16 amino acids. The germline gives CDR1 SGHNT, CDR2 YYREEE (reference sequence). V was pared by 0 bases and J by 5 bases, with 5 bases of the junction left unmatched. CDR3 DNA: TGTGCCAGCAGCTTGGACAGGGGTCCCCATAATTCACCCCTCCACTTT. This translates into CASSLDRGPHNSPLHF.

The chain carries TRBV2 and TRBJ1-1, with D perhaps matching TRBD1 (5 bases). The CDR3 runs to 13 residues. V dropped 6 bases and J dropped 1 base, with 9 bases sitting between them. Looked up from germline, CDR1 is SNHLY and CDR2 is FYNNEI. CDR3 residues: CASRDDRNTEAFF. Written as DNA, the CDR3 is TGTGCCAGCAGGGACGACAGGAACACTGAAGCTTTCTTT.

The chain has TRBV18 and TRBJ2-7; maybe TRBD2 (7 bases). The CDR3 covers 14 residues. V was shortened by 0 bases and J by 5 bases, with 11 bases between the two germline ends. Germline V lookup: CDR1 KGHSH, CDR2 LQKENI. The CDR3 sequence is CASSPPGGGNEQYF. The CDR3, as DNA: TGTGCCAGCTCACCACCGGGGGGGGGCAACGAGCAGTACTTC.

This clone has only one observation. The gene calls are TRBV7-8 and TRBJ2-4; the D gene is possibly TRBD2 (5 bases). Germline CDR1 and CDR2: SGHVS and FQNEAQ. The V end lost 5 bases, the J end lost 0 bases, and 20 bases lay between the germline ends. The CDR3 spans 18 residues. DNA of the CDR3: TGTGCCAGCAGCCCTCTCCCCCCGAGACTACAAGCCAAAAACATTCAGTACTTC. It is translated as CASSPLPPRLQAKNIQYF.

The chain carries TRBV29-1 and TRBJ2-5, with 7 bases that match TRBD2. This CDR3 has 13 residues. The J segment lost 4 bases and the V segment lost 7 bases, leaving 9 bases of the junction unmatched. Germline CDR1 is SQVTM and CDR2 is ANQGSEA. The CDR3 loop reads CSGTGTMGETQYF. As DNA, the CDR3 is TGCAGCGGTACTGGGACTATGGGAGAGACCCAGTACTTC.

The V and J genes are TRBV14 and TRBJ2-7, with TRBD1 matching 7 bases. With 4 bases clipped from V and 0 bases from J, the junction kept 9 bases outside the gene matches. Germline values: CDR1 SGHDN, CDR2 FVKESK. The CDR3 totals 16 residues. CDR3 nucleotides: TGTGCCAGCAGCCGGACAGGCTTCATTAGCTCCTACGAGCAGTACTTC. It specifies CASSRTGFISSYEQYF. Looking up the rest from reference TRBV14 and TRBJ2-7 gives the full variable domain: EAGVTQFPSHSVIEKGQTVTLRCDPISGHDNLYWYRRVMGKEIKFLLHFVKESKQDESGMPNNRFLAERTGGTYSTLKVQPAELEDSGVYFCASSRTGFISSYEQYFGPGTRLTVT.

CDR3 region: CASRDTPLSGNTIYF. CDR3 DNA: TGTGCCAGCAGAGATACCCCACTCTCTGGAAACACCATATATTTT. The chain combines TRBV2 with TRBJ1-3; D uncertain. This CDR3 is built from 15 residues. V lost 6 bases and J lost 0, with 12 bases in between. Per the germline V gene, CDR1 is SNHLY and CDR2 is FYNNEI.

The chain carries TRBV4-1 and TRBJ2-1; 12 bases agree with TRBD2. J was trimmed by 4 bases and V by 4 bases; bases with no gene match: 2. Germline V gene sequence: CDR1 MGHRA, CDR2 YSYEKL. This CDR3 spans 15 amino acids. In DNA form, the CDR3 reads TGCGCCAGCAGCCCGACTAGCGGGAGTTACAATGAGCAGTTCTTC. It encodes CASSPTSGSYNEQFF.

The V and J genes are TRBV15 and TRBJ1-3, with 7 bases lining up with TRBD1. J lost 0 bases, V lost 0 bases, and 5 bases had no gene match. The V gene's germline CDR1 is LNHNV and CDR2 YYDKDF (reference sequence). This CDR3 comprises 17 residues. The CDR3 loop reads CATSRDGHRGSGNTIYF. The CDR3 DNA reads as TGTGCCACCAGCAGAGATGGGCACAGGGGCTCTGGAAACACCATATATTTT.

This clone was picked up a small number of times. J is TRBJ1-1 and V is TRBV30; TRBD1 aligns across 8 bases. CDR3 size: 15 residues. The V segment lost 4 bases and the J segment 5 bases; nucleotides outside the gene matches: 12. Germline assignment: CDR1 GTSNPN and CDR2 SVGIG (reference sequence). CDR3 in DNA: TGTGCCTGGAAATTTAGGGACAGGTCGTGGACTGAAGCTTTCTTT. Translated, it gives CAWKFRDRSWTEAFF.

V and J are TRBV28 and TRBJ1-6; 9 nucleotides match TRBD1. The germline V gene encodes CDR1 MDHEN and CDR2 SYDVKM. The CDR3 length is 15 residues. Germline trimming cut 5 bases from V and 7 bases from J; bases unmatched to any gene: 6. CDR3 protein: CASSPTGTGNSPLHF. As DNA, the CDR3 is TGTGCCAGCAGTCCAACCGGGACAGGGAATTCACCCCTCCACTTT.

The V gene is TRBV19, the J gene TRBJ2-5; the match to TRBD2 covers 7 bases. With 7 bases clipped from V and 2 bases from J, the junction kept 1 base outside the gene matches. Per germline, CDR1 LNHDA and CDR2 SQIVND (reference sequence). This CDR3 contains 12 residues. For the CDR3, the DNA is TGTGCCAGTAAAGCGGGACAAGAGACCCAGTACTTC. It specifies CASKAGQETQYF.

This sequence joins TRBV19 and TRBJ2-7, with TRBD1 matching over 9 bases. Germline assignment: CDR1 LNHDA and CDR2 SQIVND (reference sequence). Trimming took 4 bases from V and 7 from J; bases not matched to a gene: 14. CDR3 size: 16 residues. In DNA form, the CDR3 reads TGTGCCAGTAGTACTGTCCCGGGACAGGGCGCGGGAGAGCAGTACTTC. This translates into CASSTVPGQGAGEQYF.

CDR3: CASSLTLAGARSTDTQYF. CDR3 DNA sequence: TGTGCCAGCAGCTTGACGCTAGCGGGGGCCAGAAGCACAGATACGCAGTATTTT. The chain carries TRBV5-6 and TRBJ2-3, with TRBD2 matching 10 bases. Germline CDR1 and CDR2: SGHDT and YYEEEE. The CDR3 loop spans 18 amino acids. Trimming removed 1 base from V and 0 bases from J; junction bases left unmatched: 8.

The chain couples TRBV2 to TRBJ2-2; tentative D call: TRBD1 (5 bases). This CDR3 is 15 amino acids long. The V and J ends lost 7 bases and 2 bases respectively, with 14 bases between them. CDR1 SNHLY and CDR2 FYNNEI come from the germline V gene. In DNA form, the CDR3 reads TGTGCCAGCAACCCTGGACACGCCAACACCGGGGAGCTGTTTTTT. Amino acid sequence: CASNPGHANTGELFF.

The chain employs TRBV4-2 and TRBJ2-1; TRBD2 matches at 11 bases. Trimming took 4 bases from V and 6 from J; bases not matched to a gene: 8. The CDR3 sequence is 16 residues long. CDR1 and CDR2 (germline): LGHNA, YNFKEQ. The CDR3 bases are TGTGCCAGCAGCCCTTCTCGGACTAGCGGGCTCAATGAGCAGTTCTTC. Translated: CASSPSRTSGLNEQFF.

V and J are TRBV10-3 and TRBJ1-2, with a weak D call TRBD1 (6 bases). This CDR3 comprises 13 residues. Looked up from germline, CDR1 is ENHRY and CDR2 is SYGVKD. With 3 bases removed from V and 1 base from J, the gap between germline ends came to 6 bases. The CDR3 sequence: CAISEGGNYGYTF. CDR3 sequence (DNA): TGTGCCATCAGTGAAGGGGGTAACTATGGCTACACCTTC.

The rearrangement uses TRBV10-3 and TRBJ2-1; 9 nucleotides agree with TRBD2. CDR1 ENHRY and CDR2 SYGVKD come from the germline V gene. After removal of 8 bases from V and 7 bases from J, the junction contained 6 bases not matched to a gene. CDR3 length equals 13 residues. The CDR3 nucleotides are TGTGCCATCCTAGCGGGGACCAGGAATGAGCAGTTCTTC. It encodes CAILAGTRNEQFF.

This sequence joins TRBV5-6 and TRBJ2-7, with 9 bases matching TRBD1. Trimming took 9 bases from V and 5 from J; bases not matched to a gene: 12. The CDR3 totals 14 residues. The germline CDR1 and CDR2 sequences are SGHDT and YYEEEE. This CDR3 reads CATRRTGAGDEQYF. CDR3 bases: TGTGCCACAAGAAGGACAGGGGCAGGCGACGAGCAGTACTTC. The full variable domain, in which reference TRBV5-6 and TRBJ2-7 provide the parts outside the CDR3, is DAGVTQSPTHLIKTRGQQVTLRCSPKSGHDTVSWYQQALGQGPQFIFQYYEEEERQRGNFPDRFSGHQFPNYSSELNVNALLLGDSALYLCATRRTGAGDEQYFGPGTRLTVT.

V gene TRBV10-1 combines with J gene TRBJ2-7, with D possibly being TRBD1 (6 bases). The length of the CDR3 is 15 residues. Trimming left V 1 base short and J 2 bases short, with 12 bases between. In germline, CDR1 is WNHNN, CDR2 SYGVQD (reference sequence). In DNA form, the CDR3 reads TGCGCCAGCAGTGAGTACGGAGGACAGCCCTACGAGCAGTACTTC. It specifies CASSEYGGQPYEQYF.

This chain uses TRBV7-9 with TRBJ2-7; 7 bases fit TRBD1. From germline, CDR1 is SEHNR and CDR2 FQNEAQ (reference sequence). CDR3 length: 15 residues. With 1 base clipped from V and 7 bases from J, the junction kept 10 bases outside the gene matches. The CDR3 loop reads CASSLGAGTASEQYF. The DNA of the CDR3 is TGTGCCAGCAGCTTAGGAGCCGGGACAGCTAGTGAGCAGTACTTC.

This clone was seen more than once but under ten times. V gene TRBV3-1 (or the pseudogene TRBV3-2) combines with J gene TRBJ1-4; D remains ambiguous. The length of the CDR3 is 14 residues. CDR1 is LGHDT, CDR2 YNNKEL, per germline (reference sequence). The V and J ends lost 7 bases and 4 bases respectively, with 13 bases between them. The CDR3 DNA sequence: TGTGCCAGCAAGATGGGCTTTGGTAATGAAAAACTGTTTTTT. This encodes CASKMGFGNEKLFF.

V and J are TRBV2 and TRBJ1-2, with D tentatively TRBD1 (6 bases). CDR3 length: 13 residues. The V and J ends lost 5 bases and 2 bases respectively, with 9 bases between them. Germline V gene lookup returns CDR1 SNHLY and CDR2 FYNNEI. The CDR3 nucleotides read TGTGCCAGCAGTTGGACAGCGAACTATGGCTACACCTTC. Amino acids: CASSWTANYGYTF.

CDR3 amino acids: CAISERWGGGSNQPQHF. The CDR3 DNA reads TGTGCCATCAGTGAGAGATGGGGGGGTGGAAGCAATCAGCCCCAGCATTTT. This sequence joins TRBV10-3 and TRBJ1-5; tentatively, D is TRBD1 (5 bases). This CDR3 is 17 amino acids long. Germline CDR1 ENHRY, CDR2 SYGVKD. The V end was cut by 2 bases, the J end by 1 base, with 15 bases between.